A single sample is the source of the 11 T cell receptor beta chains below, sequenced in a study of OX40 agonist ivuxolimab in advanced cancers. Profiling relied on immunoSEQ multiplex PCR, and the TCRdb table lists in-frame clones only, not all of them. The sample yields tens of thousands of clones, around 89% seen once. The starting material was CD4+ or CD8+ T cells sorted from blood, obtained in a trial of the OX40 agonist ivuxolimab. All receptors derive from an adult with an advanced solid tumor such as melanoma, head and neck, liver or kidney cancer.

J is TRBJ2-6 and V is TRBV13; D is possibly TRBD2 (6 bases). CDR1 PRHDT and CDR2 FYEKMQ come from the germline V gene (reference sequence). This CDR3 has 17 residues. The ends were cut back, 3 bases at V and 0 bases at J, with 12 bases in the middle. The CDR3 DNA follows: TGTGCCAGCAGCTTGCTAGCGTTCAGCTCTGGGGCCAACGTCCTGACTTTC. The encoded protein is CASSLLAFSSGANVLTF.

CDR3 protein: CASSKTQGLAEYNEQFF. CDR3 bases: TGTGCCAGCAGCAAAACCCAGGGATTAGCTGAATACAATGAGCAGTTCTTC. The chain is built from TRBV11-2 and TRBJ2-1, with D possibly being TRBD1 (5 bases). The CDR3 spans 17 residues. Trimming pared 5 bases from V and 4 bases from J, leaving 21 bases between. Germline V CDR1 and CDR2: SGHAT, FQNNGV. The full variable domain, completed using reference TRBV11-2 and TRBJ2-1, is EAGVAQSPRYKIIEKRQSVAFWCNPISGHATLYWYQQILGQGPKLLIQFQNNGVVDDSQLPKDRFSAERLKGVDSTLKIQPAKLEDSAVYLCASSKTQGLAEYNEQFFGPGTRLTVL.

This clone appeared a single time. The rearrangement links TRBV7-8 to TRBJ1-1; 7 bases are shared with TRBD1. V lost 4 bases to trimming and J lost 5 bases; unmatched junction nucleotides: 7. The CDR3 has 14 amino acids. Germline-derived CDR1 and CDR2 are SGHVS and FQNEAQ. The CDR3 spells CASSSYRGGTEAFF. In DNA form, the CDR3 reads TGTGCCAGCAGCTCGTACAGGGGTGGTACTGAAGCTTTCTTT. The variable domain in full, with the rest retrieved from reference TRBV7-8 and TRBJ1-1, is GAGVSQSPRYKVAKRGQDVALRCDPISGHVSLFWYQQALGQGPEFLTYFQNEAQLDKSGLPSDRFFAERPEGSVSTLKIQRTQQEDSAVYLCASSSYRGGTEAFFGQGTRLTVV.

J is TRBJ1-2 and V is TRBV25-1, with D unclear. This CDR3 is built from 12 residues. Trimming left V 5 bases short and J 3 bases short, with 7 bases between. Per the germline V gene, CDR1 is MGHDK and CDR2 is SYGVNS. CDR3 protein: CASSNYDYGYTF. The CDR3 bases are TGTGCCAGCAGTAATTATGACTATGGCTACACCTTC.

V gene TRBV27 combines with J gene TRBJ2-7; D unclear. Germline CDR1 MNHEY, CDR2 SMNVEV (reference sequence). This CDR3 spans 12 amino acids. Trimming stripped 8 bases from V and 4 bases from J, with 12 bases between. The CDR3 region is CASGSVMYEQYF. In DNA, the CDR3 is TGTGCCAGCGGGTCGGTTATGTACGAGCAGTACTTC.

V usage is TRBV29-1 and J usage is TRBJ2-7; 8 bases agree with TRBD2. Germline lookup yields CDR1 SQVTM and CDR2 ANQGSEA. CDR3 length equals 13 residues. Trimming cost V 5 bases and J 4 bases; bases outside gene matches: 7. CDR3 nucleotide sequence: TGCAGCGTTAGAACTAGCGGTGGATACGAGCAGTACTTC. Its translation is CSVRTSGGYEQYF.

The rearrangement uses TRBV7-8 and TRBJ2-7; D is undetermined. The germline CDR1 and CDR2 sequences are SGHVS and FQNEAQ. V was shortened by 4 bases and J by 3 bases, with 4 bases between the two germline ends. The CDR3 has 11 amino acids. The CDR3 region has the DNA TGTGCCAGCAGCTCTTACTACGAGCAGTACTTC. This sequence encodes CASSSYYEQYF.

This sequence joins TRBV18 and TRBJ2-7; D not certain. The V gene lost 3 bases and the J gene lost 4 bases, with 10 bases spanning the gap. CDR1 is KGHSH and CDR2 is LQKENI in the germline V gene. The CDR3 length is 13 residues. CDR3 DNA: TGTGCCAGCTCACCTCCAGGTGGGTACGAGCAGTACTTC. It translates to CASSPPGGYEQYF.

This chain connects TRBV29-1 to TRBJ1-2; D is possibly TRBD1 (6 bases). The CDR3 loop spans 13 amino acids. The V end lost 2 bases, the J end lost 2 bases, and 9 bases lay between the germline ends. The germline V gene encodes CDR1 SQVTM and CDR2 ANQGSEA. Here the CDR3 reads CSVEFGTNYGYTF. For the CDR3, the DNA is TGCAGCGTTGAATTTGGGACAAACTATGGCTACACCTTC.

Notes on this clone: Mismatch with germline at one junction end may stem from a read error. The rearrangement uses TRBV7-7 and TRBJ2-3, with TRBD2 as a possible D gene (5 bases). The CDR3 loop spans 14 amino acids. CDR1 is SSHAT, CDR2 FNYEAQ, per germline (reference sequence). The CDR3 reads CASSSGLHTDTQYF. The CDR3 coding sequence is TGTGCTAGCAGCTCCGGACTCCACACAGATACGCAGTATTTT.

This chain joins TRBV7-2 and TRBJ1-2, with D unresolved. CDR3 length equals 14 residues. The V end was cut by 4 bases, the J end by 6 bases, with 15 bases between. Per the germline V gene, CDR1 is SGHTA and CDR2 is FQGNSA. The CDR3 sequence: CASSSRETANGYTF. DNA for the CDR3: TGTGCCAGCAGCTCCAGAGAAACTGCAAATGGCTACACCTTC.